This T cell receptor beta chain stems from a study of PD-1 blockade in classical Hodgkin lymphoma. The method was immunoSEQ multiplex PCR; TCRdb's version includes in-frame clones alone and lacks a portion of them. The data show approximately 6,000 clones, about 86% seen once. The patients all showed relapse after autologous stem cell transplantation, while their brentuximab vedotin exposure varied. Germline CDR1 and CDR2: WNHNN and SYGVQD (reference sequence). V was shortened by 4 bases and J by 2 bases, with 8 bases between the two germline ends. The CDR3 extends over 14 amino acids. This chain uses TRBV10-1 with TRBJ2-2; D not certain. The sequence was obtained from a human donor with classical Hodgkin lymphoma. Sequencing was performed on peripheral blood mononuclear cells (PBMCs), taken before the second cycle of nivolumab. DNA for the CDR3: TGCGCCAGCAGTGTTGACGGTAACACCGGGGAGCTGTTTTTT. It specifies CASSVDGNTGELFF.